The source of this T cell receptor (beta chain) is a study of cytomegalovirus exposure and HLA in healthy donors. Notes on the study in general: Within an earlier analysis, most TCR beta V segments proved productive either about 87% or about 30% of the time. Another analysis was done later, and it associated 15,000 or so TCR beta sequences with HLA alleles at 0.05 false discovery rate. Specificity for CMV antigens was confirmed in vitro for three of the CMV-associated chains.

Details on this clone: The antigen is undetermined.

Germline-derived CDR1 and CDR2 are LNHNV and YYDKDF (reference sequence). V lost 0 bases and J lost 3, with 8 bases in between. This CDR3 spans 14 amino acids. With 60 Vbeta and 13 Jbeta primers, the PCR was carried out. The method was immunoSEQ multiplex PCR; TCRdb's version includes in-frame clones alone and lacks a portion of them. The repertoire consists of approximately 110,000 clones, with less than 80% occurring once and the leading ten covering around 3.9%. Likely unrecorded immune exposures existed in these nominally healthy donors. The clonotype comes from a man aged 25 to 45 in good health and CMV-seropositive. The chain links TRBV15 to TRBJ1-1; D gene uncertain. Input material: PBMCs. CDR3 sequence (DNA): TGTGCCACCAGCAGAGACCGGGGTGACACTGAAGCTTTCTTT. Translated: CATSRDRGDTEAFF. Full variable domain (rest looked up from reference TRBV15 and TRBJ1-1): DAMVIQNPRYQVTQFGKPVTLSCSQTLNHNVMYWYQQKSSQAPKLLFHYYDKDFNNEADTPDNFQSRRPNTSFCFLDIRSPGLGDTAMYLCATSRDRGDTEAFFGQGTRLTVV.